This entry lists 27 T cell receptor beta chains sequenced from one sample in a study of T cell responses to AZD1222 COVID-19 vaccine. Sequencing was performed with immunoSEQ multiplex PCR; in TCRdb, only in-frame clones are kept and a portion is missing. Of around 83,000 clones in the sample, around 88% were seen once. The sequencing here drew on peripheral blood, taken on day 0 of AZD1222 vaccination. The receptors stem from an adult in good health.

The CDR3 nucleotides are TGTGCCAGCAGCCCCTTCACCGGGGAGCTGTTTTTT. It translates to CASSPFTGELFF. This sequence joins TRBV5-6 and TRBJ2-2; D is uncertain. With 4 bases removed from V and 4 bases from J, the gap between germline ends came to 5 bases. From germline, CDR1 is SGHDT and CDR2 YYEEEE. The CDR3 covers 12 residues. The variable domain in full, completed from reference TRBV5-6 and TRBJ2-2, reads DAGVTQSPTHLIKTRGQQVTLRCSPKSGHDTVSWYQQALGQGPQFIFQYYEEEERQRGNFPDRFSGHQFPNYSSELNVNALLLGDSALYLCASSPFTGELFFGEGSRLTVL.

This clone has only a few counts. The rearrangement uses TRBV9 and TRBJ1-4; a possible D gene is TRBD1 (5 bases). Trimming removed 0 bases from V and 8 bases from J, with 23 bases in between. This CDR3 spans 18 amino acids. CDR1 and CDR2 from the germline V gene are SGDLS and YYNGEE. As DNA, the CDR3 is TGTGCCAGCAGCGTAGAGGAGTGGTGGCCATTGGGGCAGGAAAAACTGTTTTTT. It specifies CASSVEEWWPLGQEKLFF.

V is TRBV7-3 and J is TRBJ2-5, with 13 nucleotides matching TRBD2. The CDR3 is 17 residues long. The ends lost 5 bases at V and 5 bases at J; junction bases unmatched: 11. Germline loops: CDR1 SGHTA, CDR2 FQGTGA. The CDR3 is CASSPGGGLAGRETQYF. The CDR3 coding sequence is TGTGCCAGCAGCCCTGGAGGGGGACTAGCGGGAAGGGAGACCCAGTACTTC.

CDR3 residues: CASRPQGDPYNEQFF. The CDR3 DNA sequence: TGTGCCAGCAGGCCCCAGGGCGATCCCTACAATGAGCAGTTCTTC. The chain employs TRBV7-3 and TRBJ2-1; TRBD1 might be the D (5 bases). Germline V gives CDR1 SGHTA, CDR2 FQGTGA. CDR3 length: 15 amino acids. The V and J ends lost 6 bases and 2 bases respectively, with 14 bases between them.

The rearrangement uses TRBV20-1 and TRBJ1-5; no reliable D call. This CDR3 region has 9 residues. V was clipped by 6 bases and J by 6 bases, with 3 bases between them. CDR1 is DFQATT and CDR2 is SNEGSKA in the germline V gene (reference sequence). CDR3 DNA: TGCAGTGCCGGTCAGCCCCAGCATTTT. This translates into CSAGQPQHF.

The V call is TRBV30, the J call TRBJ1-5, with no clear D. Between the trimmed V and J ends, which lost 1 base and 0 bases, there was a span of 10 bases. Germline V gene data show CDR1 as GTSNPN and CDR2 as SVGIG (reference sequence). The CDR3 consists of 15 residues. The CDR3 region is CAWSAGPHSNQPQHF. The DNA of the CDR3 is TGTGCCTGGAGTGCCGGGCCCCATAGCAATCAGCCCCAGCATTTT.

CDR3 loop: CASSHLQGMDTEAFF. CDR3 nucleotides: TGTGCCAGCAGCCACCTACAGGGAATGGACACTGAAGCTTTCTTT. The chain uses TRBV4-2 and TRBJ1-1; D is perhaps TRBD1 (6 bases). The germline V gene encodes CDR1 LGHNA and CDR2 YNFKEQ. V was pared by 3 bases and J by 3 bases, with 14 bases between. CDR3 size: 15 residues.

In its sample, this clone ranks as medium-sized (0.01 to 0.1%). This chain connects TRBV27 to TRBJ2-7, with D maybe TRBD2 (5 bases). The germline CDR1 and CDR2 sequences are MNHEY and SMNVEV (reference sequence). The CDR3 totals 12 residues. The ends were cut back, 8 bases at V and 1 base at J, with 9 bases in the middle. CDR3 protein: CASFTSSYEQYF. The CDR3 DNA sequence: TGTGCCAGCTTTACTAGTTCCTACGAGCAGTACTTC.

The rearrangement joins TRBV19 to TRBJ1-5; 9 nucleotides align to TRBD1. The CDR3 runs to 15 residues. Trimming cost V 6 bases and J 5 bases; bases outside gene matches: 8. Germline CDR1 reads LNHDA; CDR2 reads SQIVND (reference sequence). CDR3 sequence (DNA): TGTGCCAGTAGGTGGGACAGGGCGAATTATCAGCCCCAGCATTTT. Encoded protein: CASRWDRANYQPQHF.

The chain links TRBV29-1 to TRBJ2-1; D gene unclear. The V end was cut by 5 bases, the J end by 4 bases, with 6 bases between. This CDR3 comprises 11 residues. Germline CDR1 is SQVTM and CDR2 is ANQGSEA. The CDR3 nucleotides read TGCAGCGTTCTTCCGTACAATGAGCAGTTCTTC. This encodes CSVLPYNEQFF.

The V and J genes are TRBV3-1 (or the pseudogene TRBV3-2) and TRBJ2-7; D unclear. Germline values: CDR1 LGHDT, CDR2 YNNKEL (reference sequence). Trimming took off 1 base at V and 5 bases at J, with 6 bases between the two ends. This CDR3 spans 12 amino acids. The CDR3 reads CASSQVDNEQYF. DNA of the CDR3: TGTGCCAGCAGCCAAGTCGACAACGAGCAGTACTTC.

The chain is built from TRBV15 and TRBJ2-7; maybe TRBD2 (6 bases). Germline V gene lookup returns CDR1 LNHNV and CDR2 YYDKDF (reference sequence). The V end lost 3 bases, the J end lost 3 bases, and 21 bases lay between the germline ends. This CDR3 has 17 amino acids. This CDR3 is CATSREITGGMIYEQYF. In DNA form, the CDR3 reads TGTGCCACCAGCAGGGAAATAACGGGCGGGATGATCTACGAGCAGTACTTC.

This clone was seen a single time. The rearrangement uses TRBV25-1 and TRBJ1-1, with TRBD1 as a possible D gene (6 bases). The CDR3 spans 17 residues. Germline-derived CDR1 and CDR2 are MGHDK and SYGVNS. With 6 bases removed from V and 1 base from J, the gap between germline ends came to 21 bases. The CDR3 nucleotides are TGTGCCAGCAGACAGAGTGTTACAGGGTTTGGGAACACTGAAGCTTTCTTT. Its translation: CASRQSVTGFGNTEAFF.

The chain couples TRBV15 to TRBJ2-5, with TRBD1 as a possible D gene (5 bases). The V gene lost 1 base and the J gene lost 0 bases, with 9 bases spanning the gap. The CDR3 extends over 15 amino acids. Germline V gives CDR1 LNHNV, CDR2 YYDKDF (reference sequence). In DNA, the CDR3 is TGTGCCACCAGCAGAGGACAGCCCAACCAAGAGACCCAGTACTTC. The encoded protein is CATSRGQPNQETQYF.

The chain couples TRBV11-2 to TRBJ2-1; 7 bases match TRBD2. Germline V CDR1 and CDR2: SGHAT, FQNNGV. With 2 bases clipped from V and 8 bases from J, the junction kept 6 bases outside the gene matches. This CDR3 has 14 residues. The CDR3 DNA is TGTGCCAGCAGCTTAAGGAACAGCGGGGATGAGCAGTTCTTC. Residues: CASSLRNSGDEQFF.

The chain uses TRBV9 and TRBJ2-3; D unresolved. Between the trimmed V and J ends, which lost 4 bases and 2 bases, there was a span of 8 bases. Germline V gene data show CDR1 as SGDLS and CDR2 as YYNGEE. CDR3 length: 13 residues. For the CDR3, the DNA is TGTGCCAGCAGCCCGATTGACACAGATACGCAGTATTTT. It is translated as CASSPIDTDTQYF.

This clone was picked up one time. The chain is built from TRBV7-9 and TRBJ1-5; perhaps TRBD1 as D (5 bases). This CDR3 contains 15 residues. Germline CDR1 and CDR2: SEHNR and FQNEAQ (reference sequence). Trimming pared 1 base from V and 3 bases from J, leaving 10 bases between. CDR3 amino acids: CASSLGYGANQPQHF. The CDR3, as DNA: TGTGCCAGCAGCTTAGGTTACGGGGCCAATCAGCCCCAGCATTTT. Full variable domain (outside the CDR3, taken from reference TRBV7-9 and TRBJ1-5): DTGVSQNPRHKITKRGQNVTFRCDPISEHNRLYWYRQTLGQGPEFLTYFQNEAQLEKSRLLSDRFSAERPKGSFSTLEIQRTEQGDSAMYLCASSLGYGANQPQHFGDGTRLSIL.

The CDR3 region is CASGLVPHEQFF. The CDR3 nucleotides are TGTGCTAGTGGTTTGGTACCCCATGAGCAGTTCTTC. The V call is TRBV12-5, the J call TRBJ2-1; D is undetermined. The germline V and J ends were trimmed by 0 bases and 8 bases, with 5 bases remaining between them. This CDR3 is 12 amino acids long. Germline V gene lookup returns CDR1 LGHNT and CDR2 FRNRAP.

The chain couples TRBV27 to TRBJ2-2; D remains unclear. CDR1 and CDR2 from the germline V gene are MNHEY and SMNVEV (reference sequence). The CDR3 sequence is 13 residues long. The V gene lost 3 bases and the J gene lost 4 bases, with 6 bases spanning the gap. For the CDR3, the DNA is TGTGCCAGCAGTTTCTGGGGCACCGGGGAGCTGTTTTTT. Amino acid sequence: CASSFWGTGELFF.

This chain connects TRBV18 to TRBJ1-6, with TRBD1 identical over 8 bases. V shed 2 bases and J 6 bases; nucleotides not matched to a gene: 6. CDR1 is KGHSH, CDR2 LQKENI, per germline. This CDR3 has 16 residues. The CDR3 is CASSPGRGPPNSPLHF. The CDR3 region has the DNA TGTGCCAGCTCACCAGGCAGGGGGCCGCCTAATTCACCCCTCCACTTT.

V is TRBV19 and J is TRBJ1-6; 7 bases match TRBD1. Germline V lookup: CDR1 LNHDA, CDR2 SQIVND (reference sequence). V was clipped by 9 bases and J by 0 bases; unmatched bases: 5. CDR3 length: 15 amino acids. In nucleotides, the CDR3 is TGTGCCAGCCGGGACAGTAGCTCCTATAATTCACCCCTCCACTTT. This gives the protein CASRDSSSYNSPLHF.

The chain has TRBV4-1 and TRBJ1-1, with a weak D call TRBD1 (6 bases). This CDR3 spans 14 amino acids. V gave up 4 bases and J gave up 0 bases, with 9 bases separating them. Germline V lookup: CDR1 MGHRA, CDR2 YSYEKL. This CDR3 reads CASSRGQMNTEAFF. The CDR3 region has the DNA TGCGCCAGCAGCCGAGGACAGATGAACACTGAAGCTTTCTTT.

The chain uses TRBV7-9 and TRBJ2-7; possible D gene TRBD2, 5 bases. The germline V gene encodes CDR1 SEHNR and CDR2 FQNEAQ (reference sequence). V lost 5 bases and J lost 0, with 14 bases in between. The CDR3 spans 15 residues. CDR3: CASSPLAGSSYEQYF. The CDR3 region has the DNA TGTGCCAGCAGCCCTCTGGCGGGCAGCTCCTACGAGCAGTACTTC.

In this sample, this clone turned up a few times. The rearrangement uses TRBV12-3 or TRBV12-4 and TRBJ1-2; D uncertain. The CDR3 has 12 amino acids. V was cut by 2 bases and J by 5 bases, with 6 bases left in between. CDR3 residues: CASSLYGYGYTF. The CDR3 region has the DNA TGTGCCAGCAGTTTATATGGGTATGGCTACACCTTC.

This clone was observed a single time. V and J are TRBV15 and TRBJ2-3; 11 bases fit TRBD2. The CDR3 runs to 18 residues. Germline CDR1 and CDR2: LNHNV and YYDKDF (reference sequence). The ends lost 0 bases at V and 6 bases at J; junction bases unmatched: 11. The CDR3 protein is CATSRDPRLAGGRDTQYF. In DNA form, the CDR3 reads TGTGCCACCAGCAGAGATCCCCGGCTAGCGGGGGGCAGGGATACGCAGTATTTT.

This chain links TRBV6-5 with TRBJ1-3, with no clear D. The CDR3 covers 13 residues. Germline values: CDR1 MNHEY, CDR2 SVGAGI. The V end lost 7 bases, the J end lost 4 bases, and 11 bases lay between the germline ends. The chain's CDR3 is CASTSGPGNTIYF. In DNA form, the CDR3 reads TGTGCCAGCACCTCAGGTCCGGGAAACACCATATATTTT.

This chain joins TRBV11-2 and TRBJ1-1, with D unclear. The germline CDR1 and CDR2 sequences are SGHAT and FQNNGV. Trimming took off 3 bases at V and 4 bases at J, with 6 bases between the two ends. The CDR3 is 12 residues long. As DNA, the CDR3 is TGTGCCAGCAGCTTTCGGCCCACTGAAGCTTTCTTT. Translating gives CASSFRPTEAFF. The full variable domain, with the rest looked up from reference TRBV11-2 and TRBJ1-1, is EAGVAQSPRYKIIEKRQSVAFWCNPISGHATLYWYQQILGQGPKLLIQFQNNGVVDDSQLPKDRFSAERLKGVDSTLKIQPAKLEDSAVYLCASSFRPTEAFFGQGTRLTVV.